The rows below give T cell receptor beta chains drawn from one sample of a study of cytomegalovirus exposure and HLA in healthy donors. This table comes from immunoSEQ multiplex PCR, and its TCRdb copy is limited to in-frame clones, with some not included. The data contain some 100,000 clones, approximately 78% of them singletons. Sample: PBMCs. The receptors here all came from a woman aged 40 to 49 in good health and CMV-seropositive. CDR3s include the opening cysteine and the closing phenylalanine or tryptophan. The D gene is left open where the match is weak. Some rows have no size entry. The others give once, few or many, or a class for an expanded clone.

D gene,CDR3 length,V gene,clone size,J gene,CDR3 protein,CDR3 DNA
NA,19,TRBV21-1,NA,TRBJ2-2,CASSTEPYPGQGNTGELFF,TGTGCCAGCAGCACCGAACCCTATCCTGGACAGGGGAATACCGGGGAGCTGTTTTTT
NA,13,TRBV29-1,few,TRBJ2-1,CSVPRGGYNEQFF,TGCAGCGTGCCAAGAGGGGGCTACAATGAGCAGTTCTTC
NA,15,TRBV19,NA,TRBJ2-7,CASSPGDNTWDEQYF,TGTGCCAGTAGCCCCGGGGATAACACGTGGGACGAGCAGTACTTC
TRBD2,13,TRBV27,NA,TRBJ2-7,CASSSQRGYEQYF,TGTGCCAGCAGTTCCCAGCGGGGCTACGAGCAGTACTTC
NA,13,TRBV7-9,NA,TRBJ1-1,CASAEVMNTEAFF,TGTGCCAGCGCGGAAGTAATGAACACTGAAGCTTTCTTT
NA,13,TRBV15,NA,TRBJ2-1,CATSRDYGDEQFF,TGTGCCACCAGCAGAGATTACGGGGATGAGCAGTTCTTC
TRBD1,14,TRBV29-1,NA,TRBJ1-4,CSVEEQGARGKLFF,TGCAGCGTTGAAGAACAGGGGGCGCGAGGGAAACTGTTTTTT
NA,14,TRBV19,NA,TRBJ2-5,CASSIEGRGETQYF,TGTGCCAGTAGTATTGAAGGCAGGGGAGAGACCCAGTACTTC
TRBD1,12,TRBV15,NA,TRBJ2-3,CATSGLRGQQYF,TGTGCCACCAGCGGGTTAAGGGGGCAGCAGTATTTT
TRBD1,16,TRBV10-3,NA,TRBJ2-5,CAIRGTGGKEEEPQYF,TGTGCCATCCGAGGGACAGGGGGCAAGGAGGAAGAGCCCCAGTACTTC
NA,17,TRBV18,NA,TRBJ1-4,CASSPPVDSPLREKLFF,TGTGCCAGCTCACCACCCGTCGACAGCCCTTTGAGGGAAAAACTGTTTTTT
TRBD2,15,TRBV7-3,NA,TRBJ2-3,CASSLTAGARDTQYF,TGTGCCAGCAGCTTAACGGCGGGAGCGCGAGATACGCAGTATTTT
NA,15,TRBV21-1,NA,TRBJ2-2,CASSKKREQTGELFF,TGTGCCAGCAGCAAAAAGCGGGAACAAACCGGGGAGCTGTTTTTT
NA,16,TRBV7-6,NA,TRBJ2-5,CASSLGGGKYQETQYF,TGTGCCAGCAGCTTAGGAGGCGGGAAATACCAAGAGACCCAGTACTTC
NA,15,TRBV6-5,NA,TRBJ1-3,CASSPLGGTGNTIYF,TGTGCCAGCAGTCCACTAGGAGGAACTGGAAACACCATATATTTT
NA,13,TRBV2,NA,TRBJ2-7,CASSYDGDYEQYF,TGTGCCAGCAGTTACGACGGGGACTACGAGCAGTACTTC
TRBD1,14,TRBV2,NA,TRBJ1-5,CASSPGTGGQPQHF,TGTGCCAGCAGCCCGGGGACAGGCGGGCAGCCCCAGCATTTT
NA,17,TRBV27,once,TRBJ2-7,CASSPGQVGAGVYEQYF,TGTGCCAGCAGCCCGGGGCAGGTGGGGGCCGGGGTGTACGAGCAGTACTTC
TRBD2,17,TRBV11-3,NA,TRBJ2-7,CASSPRAGGLSSYEQYF,TGTGCCAGCAGCCCTAGGGCGGGGGGCCTTTCCTCCTACGAGCAGTACTTC
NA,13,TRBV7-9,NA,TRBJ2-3,CASSWTIADTQYF,TGTGCCAGCAGCTGGACTATTGCAGATACGCAGTATTTT
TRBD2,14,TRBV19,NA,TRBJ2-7,CASSPSGRGYEQYF,TGTGCCAGTAGTCCAAGCGGGAGAGGTTACGAGCAGTACTTC
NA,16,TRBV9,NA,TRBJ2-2,CASSVVTGVGTGELFF,TGTGCCAGCAGCGTAGTAACGGGAGTAGGAACCGGGGAGCTGTTTTTT
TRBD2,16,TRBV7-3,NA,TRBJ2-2,CASSQIPGTSYGELFF,TGTGCCAGCAGCCAGATTCCCGGGACTAGTTATGGGGAGCTGTTTTTT
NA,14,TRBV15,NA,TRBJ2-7,CATSRDNGKGEQYF,TGTGCCACCAGCAGAGATAACGGGAAAGGCGAGCAGTACTTC
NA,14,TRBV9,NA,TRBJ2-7,CASSVRTDSYEQYF,TGTGCCAGCAGCGTGCGGACTGATTCCTACGAGCAGTACTTC
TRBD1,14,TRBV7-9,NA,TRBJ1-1,CASSSQGLKTEAFF,TGTGCCAGCAGCTCACAGGGGCTGAAGACTGAAGCTTTCTTT
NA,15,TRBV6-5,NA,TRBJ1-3,CASSYSGSSGNTIYF,TGTGCCAGCAGTTACTCGGGGAGCTCTGGAAACACCATATATTTT
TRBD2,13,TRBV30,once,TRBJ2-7,CAWSHGGGYEQYF,TGTGCCTGGAGTCACGGGGGGGGATACGAGCAGTACTTC
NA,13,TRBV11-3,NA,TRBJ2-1,CASSPGKDNEQFF,TGTGCCAGCAGCCCGGGAAAAGACAATGAGCAGTTCTTC
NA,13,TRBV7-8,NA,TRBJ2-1,CASRAGSYNEQFF,TGTGCCAGCCGGGCGGGCTCCTACAATGAGCAGTTCTTC
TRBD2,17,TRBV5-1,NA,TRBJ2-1,CASSLRVAGGRVNEQFF,TGCGCCAGCAGCTTGAGGGTCGCGGGAGGACGAGTGAATGAGCAGTTCTTC
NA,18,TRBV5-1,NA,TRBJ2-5,CASKSVSGGRVSQETQYF,TGCGCCAGCAAAAGCGTTTCTGGCGGCAGGGTTAGTCAGGAGACCCAGTACTTC
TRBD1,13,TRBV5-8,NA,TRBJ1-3,CASSWDRGNTIYF,TGTGCCAGCAGCTGGGACAGGGGGAACACCATATATTTT
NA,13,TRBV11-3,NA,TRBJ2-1,CASSPVSYNEQFF,TGTGCCAGCAGTCCCGTGTCCTACAATGAGCAGTTCTTC
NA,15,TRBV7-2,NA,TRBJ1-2,CASSLPQGVSYGYTF,TGTGCCAGCAGCCTTCCACAGGGAGTGAGCTATGGCTACACCTTC
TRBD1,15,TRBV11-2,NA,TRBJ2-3,CASRDPGQGTDTQYF,TGTGCCAGCAGGGACCCGGGACAGGGAACAGATACGCAGTATTTT
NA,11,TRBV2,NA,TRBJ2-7,CASSEPNEQYF,TGTGCCAGCAGTGAACCCAACGAGCAGTACTTC
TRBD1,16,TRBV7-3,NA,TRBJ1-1,CASSPTGTGSRGKAFF,TGTGCCAGCAGCCCAACCGGGACAGGCTCTAGAGGGAAAGCTTTCTTT
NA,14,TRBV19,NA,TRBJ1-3,CASSTSVAGNTIYF,TGTGCCAGTAGTACCTCGGTCGCTGGAAACACCATATATTTT
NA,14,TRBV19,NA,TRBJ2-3,CASSMALRTDTQYF,TGTGCCAGTAGTATGGCCCTGCGCACAGATACGCAGTATTTT
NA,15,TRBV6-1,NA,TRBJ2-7,CASSGRGGVTYEQYF,TGTGCCAGCAGTGGCAGGGGTGGCGTCACCTACGAGCAGTACTTC
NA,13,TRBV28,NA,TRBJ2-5,CASRGGAIETQYF,TGTGCCAGCAGGGGGGGGGCAATAGAGACCCAGTACTTC